This T cell receptor (beta chain) was observed in a study of blood T cell repertoires in COVID-19. Study-level information: The study drew acute and convalescent COVID-19 samples from the United States, Italy and Spain. In each case, the material was cDNA or gDNA derived from T cells, B-cell-depleted T cells, or PBMCs.

From germline, CDR1 is SEHNR and CDR2 FQNEAQ (reference sequence). CDR3 length: 13 residues. The ends lost 10 bases at V and 4 bases at J; junction bases unmatched: 6. How the authors handled the data: Quantification of nucleated cells was approximated via reference gene primer amplification. Generated by immunoSEQ multiplex PCR, the TCRdb table keeps only in-frame clones and is missing some. From that table come the V and J calls and clone size; the DNA was used to work out D and trimming. The sample lists almost 50,000 clones; roughly 84% were seen once. The rearrangement uses TRBV7-9 and TRBJ2-7, with 11 bases lining up with TRBD1. The origin of this receptor is a man over 45 with acute or convalescent COVID-19. Source material: peripheral blood. The chain's CDR3 is CATPGQGDYEQYF. CDR3 coding DNA: TGTGCCACCCCGGGACAGGGGGATTACGAGCAGTACTTC.